What follows are 21 T cell receptor beta chains derived from one specimen sequenced in a study of blood T cell repertoires in COVID-19. Assay used: immunoSEQ multiplex PCR; TCRdb lists only in-frame clones, some missing. The sample carries tens of thousands of clones, 84% recorded once. Sequenced input: peripheral blood. The receptor set was obtained from a man aged 55 to 69 with acute or convalescent COVID-19.

The genes are TRBV5-4 and TRBJ2-7; 7 positions match TRBD2. The ends lost 3 bases at V and 0 bases at J; junction bases unmatched: 12. The CDR3 length is 17 residues. Germline CDR1 SGHNT, CDR2 YYREEE (reference sequence). The CDR3 sequence is CASSSGGTLLSSYEQYF. Written as DNA, the CDR3 is TGTGCCAGCAGCTCGGGGGGAACCCTTCTCAGCTCCTACGAGCAGTACTTC.

The V and J genes are TRBV2 and TRBJ1-3; 7 positions agree with TRBD1. V shed 3 bases and J 1 base; nucleotides not matched to a gene: 6. The germline CDR1 and CDR2 sequences are SNHLY and FYNNEI. The CDR3 is 16 residues long. This CDR3 reads CASSETGTNSGNTIYF. The CDR3 nucleotides are TGTGCCAGCAGTGAGACAGGGACAAATTCTGGAAACACCATATATTTT.

The count of this clone is one. Within the sample, other DNA sequences also encode this same CDR3. The chain couples TRBV7-9 to TRBJ2-1; 9 bases are a match to TRBD1. Germline trimming cut 7 bases from V and 2 bases from J; bases unmatched to any gene: 6. Germline assignment: CDR1 SEHNR and CDR2 FQNEAQ (reference sequence). This CDR3 has 15 residues. The DNA of the CDR3 is TGTGCCAGCACCTCTCGGACAGGGGCCTACAATGAGCAGTTCTTC. Its translation is CASTSRTGAYNEQFF.

The chain joins TRBV13 to TRBJ1-2; 12 positions agree with TRBD1. CDR1 and CDR2 (germline): PRHDT, FYEKMQ (reference sequence). V shed 5 bases and J 4 bases; nucleotides not matched to a gene: 11. This CDR3 is built from 17 residues. The DNA of the CDR3 is TGTGCCAGCAGCGATAGAACCGGGACAGGGGGCTCCTATGGCTACACCTTC. Translating gives CASSDRTGTGGSYGYTF.

This chain uses TRBV6-5 with TRBJ1-5; TRBD1 is a possible D gene (5 bases). V was cut by 2 bases and J by 5 bases, with 13 bases left in between. There are 15 residues in the CDR3. Germline V lookup: CDR1 MNHEY, CDR2 SVGAGI. The CDR3 DNA sequence: TGTGCCAGCAGTTACACAAGGGGTGGGGATCAGCCCCAGCATTTT. It translates to CASSYTRGGDQPQHF.

V and J are TRBV2 and TRBJ1-6, with 7 bases matching TRBD1. This CDR3 is built from 13 residues. Per the germline V gene, CDR1 is SNHLY and CDR2 is FYNNEI. V lost 7 bases to trimming and J lost 7 bases; unmatched junction nucleotides: 4. CDR3 bases: TGTGCCAGCATGGGGGACAGAAATTCACCCCTCCACTTT. As protein: CASMGDRNSPLHF.

The chain carries TRBV7-2 and TRBJ2-7, with TRBD1 matching over 7 bases. With V trimmed by 5 bases and J by 1 base, 14 bases remained unmatched. The germline CDR1 and CDR2 sequences are SGHTA and FQGNSA. The CDR3 contains 17 residues. The CDR3 reads CASSKRQGSQTSYEQYF. As DNA, the CDR3 is TGTGCCAGCAGCAAACGACAGGGATCCCAAACGTCCTACGAGCAGTACTTC.

Only one count was recorded for this clone. The CDR3 here is CASTPKPMGASSYEQYF. The CDR3 DNA follows: TGTGCCAGTACCCCTAAGCCGATGGGGGCGAGCTCCTACGAGCAGTACTTC. The chain employs TRBV19 and TRBJ2-7, with a tentative D call TRBD1 (6 bases). Trimming shortened V by 7 bases and J by 0 bases, and 22 bases separated the two germline ends. This CDR3 region has 17 residues. Germline CDR1 and CDR2: LNHDA and SQIVND (reference sequence).

This chain joins TRBV5-1 and TRBJ2-1; 10 bases line up with TRBD1. V gave up 7 bases and J gave up 4 bases; unmatched junction bases: 5. Germline CDR1 is SGHRS and CDR2 is YFSETQ. This CDR3 is 14 amino acids long. The CDR3 nucleotides read TGCGCCAGCGCTCGGGACAGGGGTTACAATGAGCAGTTCTTC. As protein: CASARDRGYNEQFF.

This rearrangement joins TRBV7-8 to TRBJ2-6, with a tentative D call TRBD1 (6 bases). V dropped 6 bases and J dropped 2 bases, with 26 bases sitting between them. CDR1 is SGHVS, CDR2 FQNEAQ, per germline. The CDR3 extends over 20 amino acids. The CDR3 spells CASSQKIYRDWKTGANVLTF. The DNA for the CDR3 is TGTGCCAGCAGTCAAAAGATTTACAGGGATTGGAAGACTGGGGCCAACGTCCTGACTTTC.

This chain joins TRBV7-4 and TRBJ2-7, with D possibly matching TRBD2 (6 bases). Trimming left V 4 bases short and J 6 bases short, with 28 bases between. The CDR3 covers 18 residues. Per germline, CDR1 SGHVT and CDR2 SQSDAQ. CDR3 in DNA: TGTGCCAGCAGCTCGGGGGTAGGGGTAGACATATACCTTTTCGAGCAGTACGTC. As protein: CASSSGVGVDIYLFEQYV.

This chain uses TRBV18 with TRBJ1-3, with D uncertain. In germline, CDR1 is KGHSH, CDR2 LQKENI. The ends were cut back, 2 bases at V and 8 bases at J, with 7 bases in the middle. This CDR3 spans 12 amino acids. The CDR3 loop is CASSPTVDTIYF. The CDR3 DNA follows: TGTGCCAGCTCACCAACAGTGGACACCATATATTTT.

The chain recombines TRBV7-9 with TRBJ2-5; 8 nucleotides match TRBD2. Germline V gene lookup returns CDR1 SEHNR and CDR2 FQNEAQ (reference sequence). The CDR3 has 18 amino acids. V lost 5 bases and J lost 5; bases outside the gene matches: 19. The CDR3 region is CASSPLGSGGASRETQYF. CDR3 DNA sequence: TGTGCCAGCAGCCCTCTTGGGAGCGGGGGAGCCTCCCGGGAGACCCAGTACTTC.

V usage is TRBV6-5 and J usage is TRBJ1-5; D uncertain. Looked up from germline, CDR1 is MNHEY and CDR2 is SVGAGI. V shed 2 bases and J shed 1 base, with 6 bases lying between them. The CDR3 is 14 amino acids. In DNA, the CDR3 is TGTGCCAGCAGTTACGCGCTAAGCAATCAGCCCCAGCATTTT. This codes for CASSYALSNQPQHF.

The rearrangement links TRBV9 to TRBJ2-3, with 14 bases matching TRBD2. V shed 0 bases, J shed 4 bases, and the junction held 4 bases outside the gene matches. This CDR3 is built from 17 residues. The germline gives CDR1 SGDLS, CDR2 YYNGEE. DNA for the CDR3: TGTGCCAGCAGCGTAGGACTAGCGGGGGGGGCGGCAGATACGCAGTATTTT. Translated: CASSVGLAGGAADTQYF.

This chain uses TRBV6-5 with TRBJ1-4; 7 nucleotides match TRBD1. CDR1 and CDR2 from the germline V gene are MNHEY and SVGAGI. The CDR3 is 16 residues long. V was clipped by 4 bases and J by 4 bases; unmatched bases: 9. The CDR3 spells CASSSRKGAVNEKLFF. CDR3 sequence (DNA): TGTGCCAGCAGTTCGAGAAAGGGGGCCGTTAATGAAAAACTGTTTTTT.

This sequence joins TRBV30 and TRBJ1-2; D remains unclear. The CDR3 has 12 amino acids. The germline CDR1 and CDR2 sequences are GTSNPN and SVGIG (reference sequence). Trimming removed 2 bases at V and 4 bases at J, with 8 bases between. The CDR3 nucleotides are TGTGCCTGGAGTCCGGGAATCTATGGCTACACCTTC. This encodes CAWSPGIYGYTF.

The V call is TRBV6-6, the J call TRBJ2-2; 11 bases are a match to TRBD1. This CDR3 region has 15 residues. Losses at the gene ends were 5 bases for V and 3 bases for J; bases not matched to a gene: 2. Per germline, CDR1 MNHNY and CDR2 SVGAGI (reference sequence). The CDR3 reads CASSTGQGDTGELFF. CDR3 coding DNA: TGTGCCAGCAGTACGGGACAGGGGGACACCGGGGAGCTGTTTTTT.

This clone showed up just a few times. The rearrangement uses TRBV3-1 (or the pseudogene TRBV3-2) and TRBJ1-1; D call uncertain. Germline CDR1 is LGHDT and CDR2 is YNNKEL (reference sequence). The CDR3 consists of 13 residues. The V gene lost 4 bases and the J gene lost 10 bases, with 16 bases spanning the gap. This CDR3 is CASSRPGGLGAFF. The CDR3 coding sequence is TGTGCCAGCAGCCGGCCGGGAGGCCTAGGAGCTTTCTTT.

The CDR3 sequence is CASSLVSRVGAEEKLFF. The CDR3 DNA reads as TGTGCCAGCAGTTTAGTGTCACGGGTGGGGGCAGAAGAAAAACTGTTTTTT. The chain couples TRBV28 to TRBJ1-4, with a possible D match to TRBD1 (6 bases). Germline loops: CDR1 MDHEN, CDR2 SYDVKM. V was cut by 2 bases and J by 8 bases, with 21 bases left in between. CDR3 length equals 17 residues.

J is TRBJ2-3 and V is TRBV7-2; D possibly corresponds to TRBD2 (6 bases). The CDR3 is 15 residues long. Germline CDR1 reads SGHTA; CDR2 reads FQGNSA. V was pared by 7 bases and J by 1 base, with 15 bases between. CDR3 in amino acids: CASNPQAGRTDTQYF. The CDR3 DNA reads TGTGCCAGCAATCCACAAGCGGGTCGCACAGATACGCAGTATTTT.